This T cell receptor (beta chain) was identified during a study of blood T cells in healthy people across ages. Study-wide results and caveats: With unsorted PBMCs, a conclusive comparison of naive versus antigen-experienced cells was not possible.

Aged roughly 6 to 100, donors were systemically healthy Caucasians from Russia. There are 12 residues in the CDR3. The V gene's germline CDR1 is GTSNPN and CDR2 SVGIG (reference sequence). The trim removed 8 bases at V and 7 bases at J, leaving 5 bases unmatched. With respect to this clonotype: Its antigen is not identified.

A second PCR of roughly 6 to 12 cycles used a sample-barcoded 5' primer and a J-beta primer mix. TCRdb analysed the 5' RACE reads with MiXCR anew, one entry per CDR3 protein. Of almost 800,000 distinct CDR3 sequences in the sample, nearly 60% are singletons; the top ten hold 22%. What was sequenced was blood. The gene calls are TRBV30 and TRBJ2-1; 10 bases are shared with TRBD2. This sequence originates from a man aged 25-45 years in good health. CDR3 DNA: TGTGCCAGAGCGGGAGGGCTTAATGAGCAGTTCTTC. Its protein is CARAGGLNEQFF.